This TCR beta chain is from a study of blood T cells in healthy people across ages. For the second PCR, which ran for about 6 to 11 cycles, a sample-barcoded 5' primer and a J-beta primer mix were used. Every molecule of cDNA carried a tag from a template-switch adaptor with 12 random nucleotides. TCRdb processed the 5' RACE reads anew with MiXCR; each CDR3 protein has one entry. The table lists about 900,000 distinct CDR3 sequences, about 62% of them singletons, with 25% to 35% in the top ten. Points on this clonotype: Its specificity is not known.

Study-wide points: CMV status of donors was unknown, possibly confounding expanded clonotype changes. When set beside aged donors, long-lived donors presented more naive CD4+ cells and higher diversity.

The sample, around 10 milliliters of peripheral blood, was drawn from each donor. This TCR was recovered from a young man in good health. Sequencing used blood.

The CDR3 DNA sequence: TGTGCCAGCGAGTCAGGCGTAAATGGCTACACCTTC. Encoded protein: CASESGVNGYTF. The V call is TRBV6-6, the J call TRBJ1-2; D is ambiguous. Germline-derived CDR1 and CDR2 are MNHNY and SVGAGI (reference sequence). This CDR3 comprises 12 residues. V was cut by 8 bases and J by 6 bases, with 13 bases left in between.